The source of this T cell receptor beta chain is a study of control samples from healthy donors and cancer patients. V trimming: 6 bases; J trimming: 4 bases; junction bases outside the gene matches: 5. The CDR3 consists of 13 residues. Data came from immunoSEQ multiplex PCR; TCRdb stores just in-frame clones and leaves some out. This table has under 80,000 clones, approximately 84% appearing once. Sample: blood. This chain connects TRBV12-3 or TRBV12-4 to TRBJ1-1, with 7 bases aligning to TRBD1. This clonotype was obtained from a man between 45 and 60 years old in good health. The CDR3 loop reads CASSPGGATEAFF. CDR3 nucleotides: TGTGCCAGCAGCCCAGGGGGAGCCACTGAAGCTTTCTTT.